This T cell receptor (beta chain) was found in a study of blood T cell repertoires in COVID-19. This CDR3 spans 14 amino acids. Trimming took 7 bases from V and 1 from J, leaving 13 bases between them. Germline assignment: CDR1 MNHNY and CDR2 SVGAGI (reference sequence). Produced via immunoSEQ multiplex PCR; TCRdb's table is partial and in-frame only. The sample includes about 320,000 clones, 75% to 90% of them seen just once. The sequenced material came from PBMCs or T cells enriched from blood (not recorded which). The rearrangement links TRBV6-6 to TRBJ2-5; D not resolved. This TCR was sampled from a man aged 25-45 years who had recovered from COVID-19. The CDR3 nucleotides read TGTGCCAGCACACCGACGGGTAGCCAAGAGACCCAGTACTTC. Translation: CASTPTGSQETQYF.